These 11 T cell receptor beta chains were sequenced from one sample in a study of blood T cell repertoires in COVID-19. Libraries were prepared by immunoSEQ multiplex PCR; TCRdb keeps only in-frame clonotypes and omits some of them. This table has about 170,000 clones, around 81% appearing once. Sequenced: peripheral blood. The receptors originated from a human donor with acute or convalescent COVID-19. The donor label of this sample is uncertain.

This clone was seen only once. The gene calls are TRBV11-2 and TRBJ2-5; the match to TRBD2 covers 11 bases. V dropped 6 bases and J dropped 6; count of bases not matched to a gene: 9. Germline CDR1 SGHAT, CDR2 FQNNGV. The CDR3 is 15 residues long. The CDR3 DNA sequence: TGTGCCAGCAGTGTTGGAGCTAGCGGGGGGCAGACCCAGTACTTC. Amino acids: CASSVGASGGQTQYF.

The rearrangement joins TRBV2 to TRBJ1-4; D possibly corresponds to TRBD1 (6 bases). The CDR3 consists of 13 residues. Germline V gene data show CDR1 as SNHLY and CDR2 as FYNNEI. V gave up 7 bases and J gave up 11 bases, with 17 bases separating them. The CDR3 reads CASMGGPLGKLFF. CDR3 nucleotides: TGTGCCAGCATGGGGGGGCCACTTGGGAAACTGTTTTTT.

The V call is TRBV19, the J call TRBJ2-3; D might be TRBD2 (6 bases). The V gene lost 3 bases and the J gene lost 3 bases, with 10 bases spanning the gap. The CDR3 extends over 14 amino acids. Germline V CDR1 and CDR2: LNHDA, SQIVND (reference sequence). CDR3: CASSMGGATDTQYF. CDR3 nucleotides: TGTGCCAGTAGTATGGGGGGAGCGACAGATACGCAGTATTTT.

The V and J genes are TRBV10-1 and TRBJ1-5, with D unclear. Germline CDR1 reads WNHNN; CDR2 reads SYGVQD (reference sequence). V shed 9 bases and J shed 4 bases, with 4 bases lying between them. The CDR3 has 10 amino acids. The CDR3 DNA sequence: TGCGCCAGGTATAATCAGCCCCAGCATTTT. Encoded protein: CARYNQPQHF.

The chain recombines TRBV6-2 or TRBV6-3 with TRBJ1-2, with D possibly being TRBD1 (5 bases). V lost 5 bases, J lost 3 bases, and 10 bases lay in between. The CDR3 contains 13 residues. Per germline, CDR1 MNHEY and CDR2 SVGEGT. The CDR3 region is CASSRTGDYGYTF. The CDR3 DNA reads as TGTGCCAGCAGTCGCACAGGAGACTATGGCTACACCTTC.

This chain connects TRBV20-1 to TRBJ2-7; TRBD1 matches 7 bases. The trim removed 3 bases at V and 6 bases at J, leaving 5 bases unmatched. This CDR3 region has 12 residues. From germline, CDR1 is DFQATT and CDR2 SNEGSKA (reference sequence). This CDR3 reads CSASTTGAEQYF. The CDR3 DNA follows: TGCAGTGCTAGTACAACAGGGGCCGAGCAGTACTTC.

The gene calls are TRBV11-3 and TRBJ2-3; 7 bases match TRBD2. The length of the CDR3 is 15 residues. Germline CDR1 and CDR2: SGHNT and YENEEA. Trimming removed 3 bases from V and 0 bases from J; junction bases left unmatched: 3. The DNA of the CDR3 is TGTGCCAGCAGCTTTGGGGGGGAGAGCACAGATACGCAGTATTTT. Its translation: CASSFGGESTDTQYF.

This chain uses TRBV5-4 with TRBJ1-4; TRBD1 aligns across 9 bases. Looked up from germline, CDR1 is SGHNT and CDR2 is YYREEE (reference sequence). Trimming removed 4 bases from V and 7 bases from J; junction bases left unmatched: 8. This CDR3 is built from 15 residues. The CDR3 region is CASSIPGQGGEKLFF. The CDR3 DNA sequence: TGTGCCAGCAGCATACCGGGACAGGGAGGTGAAAAACTGTTTTTT.

This clone has more than one count but fewer than ten. The V call is TRBV4-1, the J call TRBJ2-5; TRBD2 matches at 10 bases. Germline V gene sequence: CDR1 MGHRA, CDR2 YSYEKL. This CDR3 is 15 amino acids long. V was pared by 4 bases and J by 5 bases, with 7 bases of the junction left unmatched. This CDR3 reads CASSLSGGPGETQYF. CDR3 nucleotide sequence: TGCGCCAGCAGCCTTAGCGGGGGGCCTGGGGAGACCCAGTACTTC.

The chain has TRBV19 and TRBJ1-6, with 7 bases aligning to TRBD1. Per germline, CDR1 LNHDA and CDR2 SQIVND (reference sequence). J lost 7 bases, V lost 10 bases, and 7 bases had no gene match. The CDR3 length is 13 residues. CDR3 DNA sequence: TGTGCCACTTCGGGACAGCTGAATTCACCCCTCCACTTT. Protein product: CATSGQLNSPLHF.

This clone was detected only once. The genes are TRBV5-4 and TRBJ1-1; no clear D gene. Germline V gene sequence: CDR1 SGHNT, CDR2 YYREEE (reference sequence). V lost 6 bases, J lost 1 base, and 10 bases lay in between. CDR3 length: 13 residues. The CDR3 nucleotides read TGTGCCAGCAAAGTAGATGCGAACACTGAAGCTTTCTTT. This translates into CASKVDANTEAFF.